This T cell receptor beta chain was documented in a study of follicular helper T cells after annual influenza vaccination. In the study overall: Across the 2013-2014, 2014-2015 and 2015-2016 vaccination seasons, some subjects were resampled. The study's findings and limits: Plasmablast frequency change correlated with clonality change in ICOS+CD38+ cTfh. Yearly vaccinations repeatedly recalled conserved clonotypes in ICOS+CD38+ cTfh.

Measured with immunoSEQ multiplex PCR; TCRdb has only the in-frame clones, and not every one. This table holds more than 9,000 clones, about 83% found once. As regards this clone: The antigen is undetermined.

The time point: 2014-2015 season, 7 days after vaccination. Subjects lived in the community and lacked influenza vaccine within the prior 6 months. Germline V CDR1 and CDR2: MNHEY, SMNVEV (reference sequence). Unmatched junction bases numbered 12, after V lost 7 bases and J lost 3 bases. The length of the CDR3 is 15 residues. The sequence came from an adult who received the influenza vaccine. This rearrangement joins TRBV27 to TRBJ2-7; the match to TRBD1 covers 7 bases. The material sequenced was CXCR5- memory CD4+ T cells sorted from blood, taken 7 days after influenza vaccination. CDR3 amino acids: CASKVQGHLGYEQYF. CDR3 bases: TGTGCCAGCAAAGTACAGGGGCATTTAGGCTACGAGCAGTACTTC.